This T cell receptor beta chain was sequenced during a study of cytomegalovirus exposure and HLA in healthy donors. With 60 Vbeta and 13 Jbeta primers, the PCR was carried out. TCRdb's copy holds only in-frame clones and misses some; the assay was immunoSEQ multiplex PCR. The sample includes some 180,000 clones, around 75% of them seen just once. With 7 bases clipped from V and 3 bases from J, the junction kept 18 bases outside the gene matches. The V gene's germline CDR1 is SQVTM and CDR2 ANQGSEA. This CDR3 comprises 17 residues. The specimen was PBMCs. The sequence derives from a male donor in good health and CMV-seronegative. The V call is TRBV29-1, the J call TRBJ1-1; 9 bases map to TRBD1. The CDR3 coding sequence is TGCAGCGCTATGCCCGGGACAGGGCTATTTGGAGACACTGAAGCTTTCTTT. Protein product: CSAMPGTGLFGDTEAFF.